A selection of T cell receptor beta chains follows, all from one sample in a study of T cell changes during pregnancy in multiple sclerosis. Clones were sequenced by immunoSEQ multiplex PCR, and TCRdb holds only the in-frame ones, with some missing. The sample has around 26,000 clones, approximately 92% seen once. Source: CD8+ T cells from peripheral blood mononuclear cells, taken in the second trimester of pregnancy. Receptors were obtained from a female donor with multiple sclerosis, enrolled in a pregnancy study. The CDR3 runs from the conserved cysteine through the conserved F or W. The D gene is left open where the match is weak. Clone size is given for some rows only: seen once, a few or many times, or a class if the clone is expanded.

CASSLIRPTGVHEQYF,TGTGCCAGCAGTTTAATAAGGCCAACGGGAGTCCACGAGCAGTACTTC,-,TRBJ2-7,TRBV27,-
CASSPRLQDTQYF,TGTGCCAGCAGCCCTAGACTTCAAGATACGCAGTATTTT,-,TRBJ2-3,TRBV5-4,-
CASSQGGSGNTIYF,TGTGCCAGCAGCCAAGGGGGCTCTGGAAACACCATATATTTT,-,TRBJ1-3,TRBV5-6,-
CASSPWTGWETQYF,TGTGCCAGCAGCCCCTGGACAGGATGGGAGACCCAGTACTTC,-,TRBJ2-5,TRBV5-6,TRBD1
CASSPPAGREHYEQYF,TGCGCCAGCAGCCCCCCGGCAGGGCGGGAACATTACGAGCAGTACTTC,-,TRBJ2-7,TRBV5-1,-
CASSPQMGGPTDTQYF,TGTGCCAGCTCACCTCAAATGGGGGGGCCCACAGATACGCAGTATTTT,-,TRBJ2-3,TRBV18,-
CASSHTGLAGPAGETQYF,TGTGCCAGCAGCCATACGGGACTAGCGGGCCCGGCCGGGGAGACCCAGTACTTC,once,TRBJ2-5,TRBV14,TRBD2
CASSQLLSGSGANVLTF,TGTGCCAGCAGTCAACTACTGAGTGGGTCTGGGGCCAACGTCCTGACTTTC,-,TRBJ2-6,TRBV5-6,-
CATSRDRGSGANVLTF,TGTGCCACCAGCCGGGACAGGGGCTCTGGGGCCAACGTCCTGACTTTC,-,TRBJ2-6,TRBV15,TRBD1
CASSLSGATYEQYF,TGTGCCAGCAGCTTAAGTGGGGCCACCTACGAGCAGTACTTC,-,TRBJ2-7,TRBV11-3,-
CASSQRGTRGYTF,TGTGCCAGCAGTCAACGGGGAACCCGAGGCTACACCTTC,-,TRBJ1-2,TRBV28,-
CATRAGTPTYEQYF,TGTGCCACCAGAGCCGGGACACCGACCTACGAGCAGTACTTC,-,TRBJ2-7,TRBV15,-
CASSYSGGLETQYF,TGTGCCAGCAGTTACTCGGGGGGTCTAGAGACCCAGTACTTC,-,TRBJ2-5,TRBV6-5,-
CASSQDWTGGYAGELFF,TGTGCCAGCAGCCAAGATTGGACAGGGGGATACGCCGGGGAGCTGTTTTTT,-,TRBJ2-2,TRBV14,TRBD1
CASRVRGGDEQFF,TGTGCCAGCAGGGTCAGGGGTGGAGACGAGCAGTTCTTC,once,TRBJ2-1,TRBV5-8,-
CASSTDSVLEQYF,TGTGCCAGCAGCACGGACTCGGTTCTCGAGCAGTACTTC,-,TRBJ2-7,TRBV6-5,-
CASTGAGGANTEAFF,TGTGCCAGCACAGGGGCGGGGGGGGCGAACACTGAAGCTTTCTTT,-,TRBJ1-1,TRBV7-9,-
CASSSGTSGTGPSYNEQFF,TGTGCCAGCAGCTCTGGAACTAGCGGGACCGGGCCCTCCTACAATGAGCAGTTCTTC,-,TRBJ2-1,TRBV7-9,TRBD2
CASSLLAGGVTQYF,TGTGCCAGCAGTTTACTTGCGGGGGGCGTGACGCAGTATTTT,-,TRBJ2-3,TRBV27,TRBD2
CASTRLYRDSDIQYF,TGTGCCAGTACCAGACTTTACAGGGATTCGGACATTCAGTACTTC,-,TRBJ2-4,TRBV19,-
CASSTGGGELFF,TGTGCCAGCAGCACGGGGGGCGGGGAGCTGTTTTTT,-,TRBJ2-2,TRBV7-9,TRBD2
CASSPGGYNEQFF,TGTGCCAGTAGTCCGGGAGGGTACAATGAGCAGTTCTTC,-,TRBJ2-1,TRBV19,TRBD2
CASSHGVGSYEQYF,TGCGCCAGCAGCCACGGGGTCGGGTCCTACGAGCAGTACTTC,-,TRBJ2-7,TRBV4-3,-
CASSQGPGLAGEGDNEQFF,TGCGCCAGCAGCCAAGGTCCGGGACTAGCGGGAGAGGGGGACAATGAGCAGTTCTTC,once,TRBJ2-1,TRBV4-1,TRBD2
CATRDPWLADNEQFF,TGTGCCACCAGGGACCCCTGGCTAGCGGACAATGAGCAGTTCTTC,once,TRBJ2-1,TRBV15,TRBD2
CASSQLVGTAYNEQFF,TGTGCCAGCAGCCAACTTGTTGGTACGGCCTACAATGAGCAGTTCTTC,-,TRBJ2-1,TRBV11-2,-
CASSFGQGPNNPYGYTF,TGTGCCAGCAGCTTCGGACAGGGGCCCAACAACCCCTATGGCTACACCTTC,-,TRBJ1-2,TRBV7-2,TRBD1
CASSLSGASYEQYF,TGTGCCAGCAGTTTATCGGGGGCCTCCTACGAGCAGTACTTC,-,TRBJ2-7,TRBV27,-
CASSEDGGYARLQYF,TGTGCCAGCAGTGAAGATGGGGGGTACGCACGTCTCCAGTACTTC,once,TRBJ2-5,TRBV6-1,-
CASSSGLAGEQYF,TGTGCCAGCAGTTCCGGACTAGCTGGGGAGCAGTACTTC,-,TRBJ2-7,TRBV2,TRBD2
CASSFVGHDYNEQFF,TGTGCCAGCAGTTTTGTGGGACACGATTACAATGAGCAGTTCTTC,-,TRBJ2-1,TRBV28,-